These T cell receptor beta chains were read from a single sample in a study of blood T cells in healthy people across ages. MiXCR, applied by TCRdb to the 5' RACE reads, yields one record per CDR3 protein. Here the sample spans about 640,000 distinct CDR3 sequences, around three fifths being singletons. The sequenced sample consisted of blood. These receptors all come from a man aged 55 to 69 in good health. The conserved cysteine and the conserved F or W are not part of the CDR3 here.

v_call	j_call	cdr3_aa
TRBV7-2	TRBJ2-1	ASSLGRSNEQF
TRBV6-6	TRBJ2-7	ASSYSSGGGYEQY
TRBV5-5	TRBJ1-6	ASDRGRPVSPLH
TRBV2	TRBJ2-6	ATHQGLGANVLT
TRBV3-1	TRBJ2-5	ASSQGTGGKTQY
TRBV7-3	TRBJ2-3	ASSLIETDTQY
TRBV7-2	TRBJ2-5	ASSLRASDETQY
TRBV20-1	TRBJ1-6	SARGLYNSPLH
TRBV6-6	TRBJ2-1	ASSYGGISYNEQF
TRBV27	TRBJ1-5	ASSPRQGPNQPQH
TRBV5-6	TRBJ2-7	ASSLGQGTHEQY
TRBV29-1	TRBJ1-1	SVAGGASTEAF
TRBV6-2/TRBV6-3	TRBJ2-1	ASSYRDGLDNEQF
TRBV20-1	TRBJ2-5	SARDWGTGDQETQY
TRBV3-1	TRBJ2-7	ASSQAPAGGIGQY
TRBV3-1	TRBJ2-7	ASSPRTGGTTYEQY
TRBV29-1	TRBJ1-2	SVEDAAGGYGYT
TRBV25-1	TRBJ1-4	ASSEGQGLREKLF
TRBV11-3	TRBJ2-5	ASSPGWGREETQY
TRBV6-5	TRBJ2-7	ASRRDSQPDYEQY
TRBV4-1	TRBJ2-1	ASSQDLRGWEQF
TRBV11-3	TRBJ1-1	ASSKDGMNTEAF
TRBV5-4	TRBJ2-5	ASSSQGGGETQY
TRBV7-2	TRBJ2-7	ASSSYGTGASYEQY
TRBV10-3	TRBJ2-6	AISPGQSSGANVLT
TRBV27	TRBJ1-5	ASSLFGTDHNQPQH
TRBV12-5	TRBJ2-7	ASGLVLGRTYEQY
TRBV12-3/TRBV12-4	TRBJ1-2	ASSLRTGQLYGYT
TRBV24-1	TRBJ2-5	ATSVGYQETQY
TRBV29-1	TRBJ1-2	SVGEVDRGFYGYT
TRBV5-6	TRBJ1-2	ASSSGLWQGRNYGYT
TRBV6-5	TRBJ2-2	ASSSGGYNTGELF
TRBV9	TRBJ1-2	ASSVDGGARDGYT
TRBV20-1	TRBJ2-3	SASDSAPGETDTQY
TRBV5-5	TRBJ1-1	ASSLDPRVGTEAF
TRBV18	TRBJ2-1	ASSPPGYNEQF
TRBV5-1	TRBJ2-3	ASSSTSGGARDTQY
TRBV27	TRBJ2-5	ASSYSRGAGETQY
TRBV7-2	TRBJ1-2	ASSLGTSLGYT
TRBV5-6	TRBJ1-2	ASSSQEVGYYGYT
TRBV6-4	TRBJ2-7	ASSVPGQGGTISYEQY
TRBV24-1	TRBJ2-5	ATSDLGTSGDETQY
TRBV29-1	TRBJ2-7	SVRFRHFSNEQY
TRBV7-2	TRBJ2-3	ASSLGPQTDTQY